This TCR beta chain was sequenced during a study of a mutant IDH1 vaccine in newly diagnosed glioma. Study in general: The start of vaccination came 4-6 weeks after radiotherapy alone, or with temozolomide cycles. Most patients had received both radiotherapy and temozolomide, the prior options being radiotherapy, temozolomide, or both. The timing of visit V12 was week 35, and that of visit V13 was week 47.

The CDR3 consists of 15 residues. V was trimmed by 4 bases and J by 4 bases, leaving 15 bases between them. In germline, CDR1 is SGHRS, CDR2 YFSETQ. Overall study findings and caveats: Changes in the top peripheral T cell clonotypes seemingly had no bearing on pseudoprogression.

Regarding time point: week 47, end of study. A single vaccine dose contained 300 ug of mutant IDH1 20-mer peptide, and topical imiquimod was used with it. Turning to this clone: What it binds is unknown.

Profiled with immunoSEQ multiplex PCR; TCRdb holds only in-frame clones, not every one. Of tens of thousands of clones listed, around three quarters are singletons. The chain couples TRBV5-1 to TRBJ1-5; D is unresolved. This receptor was identified in a man in his fifties with glioma. Specimen: PBMCs, collected from a glioma patient whose treatment included an IDH1 peptide vaccine. The CDR3 coding sequence is TGCGCCAGCAGCCCCACCGGCGATGGTAATCAGCCCCAGCATTTT. Translated: CASSPTGDGNQPQHF.